This passage covers 6 T cell receptor beta chains from one sample sequenced in a study of spatial heterogeneity in lung cancer. The time point was: blood at routine non-recurrence follow-up after resection. No cell sorting; template was whole RNA from tumor, lung tissue or PBMC. From the 5' RACE reads, TCRdb called clonotypes with MiXCR, one entry per CDR3 protein. Altogether more than 25,000 distinct CDR3 sequences are present, 6% being singletons, with the ten largest covering roughly a fifth. Specimen: PBMCs, collected at follow-up. Every receptor here comes from a male donor with early-stage non-small cell lung cancer.

This clonotype was recorded many times. This chain uses TRBV5-1 with TRBJ2-3; 7 nucleotides line up with TRBD2. Germline V CDR1 and CDR2: SGHRS, YFSETQ. The CDR3 is 15 amino acids. The junction had 5 bases not matched to a gene; V was cut back by 2 bases and J by 2 bases. In nucleotides, the CDR3 is TGCGCCAGCAGCTTCGCTAGCGGAATCACAGATACGCAGTATTTT. Encoded protein: CASSFASGITDTQYF.

This clonotype has a handful of counts. V is TRBV28 and J is TRBJ2-1; 7 bases fit TRBD2. The CDR3 covers 19 residues. Trimming cost V 4 bases and J 0 bases; bases outside gene matches: 15. Germline values: CDR1 MDHEN, CDR2 SYDVKM. The DNA for the CDR3 is TGTGCCAGCAGTTCAGCCTACAAGTGGGGCGGGAGCTCCTACAATGAGCAGTTCTTC. Translation gives CASSSAYKWGGSSYNEQFF.

This clonotype was detected ten times or more. In nucleotides, the CDR3 is TGTGCCATCAGTGAGTCGGGGAGGGGCACAGATACGCAGTATTTT. Translating it yields CAISESGRGTDTQYF. The V call is TRBV10-3, the J call TRBJ2-3, with 7 bases matching TRBD2. The V segment lost 0 bases and the J segment 1 base; nucleotides outside the gene matches: 1. This CDR3 is 15 amino acids long. Germline CDR1 ENHRY, CDR2 SYGVKD.

This chain connects TRBV5-1 to TRBJ2-7; D call uncertain. The CDR3 contains 13 residues. Germline V gene lookup returns CDR1 SGHRS and CDR2 YFSETQ. Trimming took 2 bases from V and 12 from J, leaving 18 bases between them. For the CDR3, the DNA is TGCGCCAGCAGCTTTAACTTGGATACGGTGCGGTACGTC. Translated: CASSFNLDTVRYV.

The J gene is TRBJ2-2, the V gene TRBV7-2; D remains ambiguous. CDR3 length equals 16 residues. Per the germline V gene, CDR1 is SGHTA and CDR2 is FQGNSA. V lost 3 bases and J lost 5, with 16 bases in between. The CDR3 protein is CASSFQLQITTGELFF. The CDR3 DNA reads TGTGCCAGCAGCTTTCAGCTCCAAATAACGACCGGGGAGCTGTTTTTT. Variable domain in full (rest from reference TRBV7-2 and TRBJ2-2): GAGVSQSPSNKVTEKGKDVELRCDPISGHTALYWYRQSLGQGLEFLIYFQGNSAPDKSGLPSDRFSAERTGGSVSTLTIQRTQQEDSAVYLCASSFQLQITTGELFFGEGSRLTVL.

Many counts were recorded for this clonotype. This chain joins TRBV28 and TRBJ2-7; perhaps TRBD1 as D (6 bases). V dropped 2 bases and J dropped 6 bases, with 11 bases sitting between them. This CDR3 comprises 13 residues. CDR1 is MDHEN, CDR2 SYDVKM, per germline. CDR3 nucleotides: TGTGCCAGCAGTTTACCCACAGGGAGCGAGCAGTACGTC. The encoded protein is CASSLPTGSEQYV.